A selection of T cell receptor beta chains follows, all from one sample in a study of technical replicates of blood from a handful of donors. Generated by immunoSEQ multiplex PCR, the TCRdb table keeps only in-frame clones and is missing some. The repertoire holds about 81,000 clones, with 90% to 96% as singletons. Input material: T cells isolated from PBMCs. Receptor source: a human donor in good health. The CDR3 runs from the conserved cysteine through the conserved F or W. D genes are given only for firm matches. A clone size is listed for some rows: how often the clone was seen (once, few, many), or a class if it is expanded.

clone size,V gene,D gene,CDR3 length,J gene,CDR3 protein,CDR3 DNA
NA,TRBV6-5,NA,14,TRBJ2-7,CASSYSGVSYEQYF,TGTGCCAGCAGTTACTCAGGGGTGTCCTACGAGCAGTACTTC
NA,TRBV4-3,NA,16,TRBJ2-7,CASSQERAPRSYEQYF,TGCGCCAGCAGCCAAGAGCGCGCACCTCGCTCCTACGAGCAGTACTTC
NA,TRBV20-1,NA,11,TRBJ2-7,CSASLSYEQYF,TGCAGTGCTAGCCTGTCCTACGAGCAGTACTTC
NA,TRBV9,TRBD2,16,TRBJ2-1,CASSVTRGGSYNEQFF,TGTGCCAGCAGCGTCACGCGGGGGGGGAGTTACAATGAGCAGTTCTTC
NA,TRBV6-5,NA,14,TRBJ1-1,CASRSQVWNTEAFF,TGTGCCAGCAGATCACAGGTCTGGAACACTGAAGCTTTCTTT
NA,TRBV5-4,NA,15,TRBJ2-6,CASSLANAGANVLTF,TGTGCCAGCAGCTTGGCAAATGCTGGGGCCAACGTCCTGACTTTC
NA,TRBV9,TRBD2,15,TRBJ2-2,CASSVGTSSTGELFF,TGTGCCAGCAGCGTGGGGACTAGCAGTACCGGGGAGCTGTTTTTT
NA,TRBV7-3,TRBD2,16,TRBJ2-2,CASSLGLAGVAGELFF,TGTGCCAGCAGCTTGGGACTAGCGGGAGTCGCCGGGGAGCTGTTTTTT
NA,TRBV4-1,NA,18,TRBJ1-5,CASSQDKYGATLNQPQHF,TGCGCCAGCAGCCAAGATAAGTATGGGGCGACCCTCAATCAGCCCCAGCATTTT
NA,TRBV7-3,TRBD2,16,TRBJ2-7,CASSLTGLAEAYEQYF,TGTGCCAGCAGCTTAACAGGACTAGCGGAAGCCTACGAGCAGTACTTC
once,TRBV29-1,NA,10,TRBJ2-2,CSVKQGELFF,TGCAGCGTGAAACAGGGGGAGCTGTTTTTT
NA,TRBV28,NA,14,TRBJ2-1,CASSLVADLPPQFF,TGTGCCAGCAGTTTGGTAGCGGACTTACCCCCCCAGTTCTTC
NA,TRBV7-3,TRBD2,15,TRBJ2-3,CASSLGLAGADTQYF,TGTGCCAGCAGCTTAGGGTTAGCGGGAGCAGATACGCAGTATTTT
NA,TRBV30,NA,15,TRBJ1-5,CAWSVAFTSNQPQHF,TGTGCCTGGAGTGTAGCATTTACCAGCAATCAGCCCCAGCATTTT
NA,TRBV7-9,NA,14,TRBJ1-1,CASSSSGVAPEAFF,TGTGCCAGCAGCTCTTCGGGTGTGGCGCCTGAAGCTTTCTTT
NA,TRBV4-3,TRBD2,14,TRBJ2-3,CASSVREKTDTQYF,TGCGCCAGCAGCGTGCGGGAGAAAACAGATACGCAGTATTTT
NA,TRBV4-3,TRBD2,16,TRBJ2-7,CASSPMAGLEAYEQYF,TGCGCCAGCAGCCCCATGGCCGGACTAGAAGCCTACGAGCAGTACTTC
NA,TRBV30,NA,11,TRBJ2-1,CAWSSVDEQFF,TGTGCCTGGAGTTCTGTCGATGAGCAGTTCTTC
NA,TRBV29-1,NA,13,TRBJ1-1,CSVVWGANTEAFF,TGCAGCGTTGTGTGGGGCGCGAACACTGAAGCTTTCTTT
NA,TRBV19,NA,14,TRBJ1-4,CASSIPGPNEKLFF,TGTGCCAGTAGTATACCAGGGCCAAATGAAAAACTGTTTTTT
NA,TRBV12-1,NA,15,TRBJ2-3,CASKLLWDSTDTQYF,TGTGCCAGCAAGCTCCTTTGGGACTCCACAGATACGCAGTATTTT
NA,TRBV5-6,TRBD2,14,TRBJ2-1,CASSWREDYNEQFF,TGTGCCAGCAGCTGGCGGGAGGACTACAATGAGCAGTTCTTC
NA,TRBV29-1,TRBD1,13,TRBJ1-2,CSVETGGLYGYTF,TGCAGCGTTGAAACAGGGGGGCTGTATGGCTACACCTTC
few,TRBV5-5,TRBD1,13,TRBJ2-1,CASSLADRVQQFF,TGTGCCAGCAGCTTGGCGGACAGGGTGCAGCAGTTCTTC
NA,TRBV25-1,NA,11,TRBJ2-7,CASMASYEQYF,TGTGCCAGTATGGCCTCCTACGAGCAGTACTTC
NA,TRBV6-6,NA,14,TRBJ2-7,CASALPPLYYEQYF,TGTGCCAGCGCGTTACCCCCTTTATACTACGAGCAGTACTTC
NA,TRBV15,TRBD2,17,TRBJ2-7,CATSREDSASGPYEQYF,TGTGCCACCAGCAGAGAGGACTCGGCTAGCGGACCCTACGAGCAGTACTTC
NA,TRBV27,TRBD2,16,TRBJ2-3,CASSLSPLAAGDTQYF,TGTGCCAGCAGTTTATCCCCCCTAGCGGCTGGGGATACGCAGTATTTT
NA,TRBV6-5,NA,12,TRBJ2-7,CASSSAGEEQYF,TGTGCCAGCAGTTCAGCAGGGGAAGAGCAGTACTTC
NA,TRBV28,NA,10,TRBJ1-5,CASSDQPQHF,TGTGCCAGCTCAGATCAGCCCCAGCATTTT
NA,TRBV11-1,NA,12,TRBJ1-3,CASSRTGDTIYF,TGTGCCAGCAGCCGGACGGGGGACACCATATATTTT
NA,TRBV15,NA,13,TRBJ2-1,CATSRNYNNEQFF,TGTGCCACCAGCCGCAACTACAACAATGAGCAGTTCTTC
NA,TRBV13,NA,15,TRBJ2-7,CASSSSPGGSYEQYF,TGTGCCAGCAGCTCCTCCCCCGGGGGCTCCTACGAGCAGTACTTC
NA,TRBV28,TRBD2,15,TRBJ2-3,CASSLVAGGVDTQYF,TGTGCCAGCAGTTTAGTAGCGGGAGGGGTAGATACGCAGTATTTT
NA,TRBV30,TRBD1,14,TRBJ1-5,CAWSVGQGEKAQHF,TGTGCCTGGAGTGTGGGACAGGGAGAAAAGGCCCAGCATTTT
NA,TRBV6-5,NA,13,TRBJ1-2,CASVGGRWIGYTF,TGTGCCAGCGTCGGGGGACGCTGGATTGGCTACACCTTC
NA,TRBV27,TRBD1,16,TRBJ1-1,CASRGGQGLTNTEAFF,TGTGCCAGCAGGGGGGGACAGGGCCTTACGAACACTGAAGCTTTCTTT